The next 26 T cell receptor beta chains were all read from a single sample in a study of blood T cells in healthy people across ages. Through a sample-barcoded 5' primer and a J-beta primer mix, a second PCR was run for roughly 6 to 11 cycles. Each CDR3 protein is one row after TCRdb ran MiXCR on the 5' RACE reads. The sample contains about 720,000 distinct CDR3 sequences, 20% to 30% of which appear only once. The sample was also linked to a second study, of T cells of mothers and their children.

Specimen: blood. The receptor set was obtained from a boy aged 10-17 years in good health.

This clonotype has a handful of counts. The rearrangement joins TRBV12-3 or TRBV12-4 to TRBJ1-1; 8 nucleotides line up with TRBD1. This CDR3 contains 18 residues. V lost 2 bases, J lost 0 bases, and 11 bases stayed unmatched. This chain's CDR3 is CASSLRQGALGLNTEAFF. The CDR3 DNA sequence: TGTGCCAGCAGTTTACGGCAGGGGGCCCTGGGGCTGAACACTGAAGCTTTCTTT.

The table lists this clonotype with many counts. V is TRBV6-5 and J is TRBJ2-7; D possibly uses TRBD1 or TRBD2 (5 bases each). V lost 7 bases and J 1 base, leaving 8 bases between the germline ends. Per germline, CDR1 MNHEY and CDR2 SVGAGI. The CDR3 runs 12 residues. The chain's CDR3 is CASMGVSYEQYF. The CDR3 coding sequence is TGTGCCAGCATGGGGGTTTCCTACGAGCAGTACTTC.

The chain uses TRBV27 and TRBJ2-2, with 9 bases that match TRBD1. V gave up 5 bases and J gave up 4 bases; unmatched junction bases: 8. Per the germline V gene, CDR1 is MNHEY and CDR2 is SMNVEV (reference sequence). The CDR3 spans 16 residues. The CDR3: CASSRDRVFGTGELFF. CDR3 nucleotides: TGTGCCAGCAGTCGGGACAGGGTCTTCGGCACCGGGGAGCTGTTTTTT.

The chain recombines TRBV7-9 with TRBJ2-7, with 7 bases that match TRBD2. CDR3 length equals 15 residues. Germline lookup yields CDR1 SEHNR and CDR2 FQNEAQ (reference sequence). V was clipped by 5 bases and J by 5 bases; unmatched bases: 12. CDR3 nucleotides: TGTGCCAGCAGCCAGGGAAGGCTAGCGGTCCACGAGCAGTACTTC. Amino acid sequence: CASSQGRLAVHEQYF.

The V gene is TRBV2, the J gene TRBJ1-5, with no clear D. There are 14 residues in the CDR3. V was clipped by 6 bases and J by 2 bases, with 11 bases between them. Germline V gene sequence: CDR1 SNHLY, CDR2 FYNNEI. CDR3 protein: CASSVDGGNQPQHF. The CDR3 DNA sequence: TGTGCCAGCAGCGTGGACGGGGGCAATCAGCCCCAGCATTTT.

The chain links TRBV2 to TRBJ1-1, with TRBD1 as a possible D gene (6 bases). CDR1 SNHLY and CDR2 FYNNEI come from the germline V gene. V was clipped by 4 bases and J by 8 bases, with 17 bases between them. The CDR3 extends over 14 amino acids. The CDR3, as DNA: TGTGCCAGCAGTGGGGGGGACACCATGTTAGAAGCTTTCTTT. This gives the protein CASSGGDTMLEAFF. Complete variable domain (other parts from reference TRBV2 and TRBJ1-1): EPEVTQTPSHQVTQMGQEVILRCVPISNHLYFYWYRQILGQKVEFLVSFYNNEISEKSEIFDDQFSVERPDGSNFTLKIRSTKLEDSAMYFCASSGGDTMLEAFFGQGTRLTVV.

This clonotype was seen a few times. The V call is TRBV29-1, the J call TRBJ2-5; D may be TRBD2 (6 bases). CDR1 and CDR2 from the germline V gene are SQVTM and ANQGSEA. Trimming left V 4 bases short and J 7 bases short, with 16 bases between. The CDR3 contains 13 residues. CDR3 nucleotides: TGCAGCGTTGCTGGGGCTGGGGGAGGGACCCAGTACTTC. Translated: CSVAGAGGGTQYF.

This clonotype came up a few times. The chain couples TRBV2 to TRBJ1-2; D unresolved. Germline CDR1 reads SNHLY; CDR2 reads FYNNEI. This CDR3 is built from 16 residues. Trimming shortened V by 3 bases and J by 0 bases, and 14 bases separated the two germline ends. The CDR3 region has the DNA TGTGCCAGCAGTGAGGGGAGAAAGGCAACTAACTATGGCTACACCTTC. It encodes CASSEGRKATNYGYTF.

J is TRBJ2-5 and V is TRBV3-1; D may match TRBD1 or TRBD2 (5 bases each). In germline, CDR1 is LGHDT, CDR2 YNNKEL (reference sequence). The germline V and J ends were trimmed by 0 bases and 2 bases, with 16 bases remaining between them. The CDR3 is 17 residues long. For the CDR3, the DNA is TGTGCCAGCAGCCAAGATAGTAGTGAGGGGAGTCAAGAGACCCAGTACTTC. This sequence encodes CASSQDSSEGSQETQYF.

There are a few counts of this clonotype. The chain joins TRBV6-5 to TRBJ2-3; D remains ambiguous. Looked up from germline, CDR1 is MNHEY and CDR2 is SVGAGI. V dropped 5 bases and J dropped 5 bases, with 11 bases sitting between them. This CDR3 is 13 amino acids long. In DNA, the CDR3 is TGTGCCAGCAGTCCGCCGACGAGAGATACGCAGTATTTT. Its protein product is CASSPPTRDTQYF.

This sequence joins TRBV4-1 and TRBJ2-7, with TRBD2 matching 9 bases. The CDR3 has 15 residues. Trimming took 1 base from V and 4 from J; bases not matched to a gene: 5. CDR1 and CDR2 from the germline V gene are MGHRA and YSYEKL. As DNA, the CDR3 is TGCGCCAGCAGCCAAGCGGGGCGGGAGGGTTACGAGCAGTACTTC. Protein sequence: CASSQAGREGYEQYF.

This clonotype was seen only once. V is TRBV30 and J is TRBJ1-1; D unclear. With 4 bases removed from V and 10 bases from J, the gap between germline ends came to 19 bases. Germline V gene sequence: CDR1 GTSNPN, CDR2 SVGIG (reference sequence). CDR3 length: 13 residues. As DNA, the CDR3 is TGTGCCTGGACCCCTCTAGAAGGACTTTCAGCTTTCTTT. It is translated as CAWTPLEGLSAFF.

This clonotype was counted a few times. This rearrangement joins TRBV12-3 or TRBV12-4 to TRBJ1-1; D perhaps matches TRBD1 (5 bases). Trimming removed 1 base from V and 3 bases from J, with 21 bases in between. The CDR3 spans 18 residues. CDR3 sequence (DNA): TGTGCCAGCAGTTTAGGTCGTTGGGGGAGGGCGGGGGACACTGAAGCTTTCTTT. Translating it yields CASSLGRWGRAGDTEAFF.

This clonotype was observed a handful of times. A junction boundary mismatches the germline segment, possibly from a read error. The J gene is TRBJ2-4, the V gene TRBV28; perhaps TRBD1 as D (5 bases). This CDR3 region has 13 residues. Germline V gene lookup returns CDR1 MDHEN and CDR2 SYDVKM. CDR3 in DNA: TGTGCCAGCAGTTCGACAGCCAAAAACATTCAGCACTTC. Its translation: CASSSTAKNIQHF.

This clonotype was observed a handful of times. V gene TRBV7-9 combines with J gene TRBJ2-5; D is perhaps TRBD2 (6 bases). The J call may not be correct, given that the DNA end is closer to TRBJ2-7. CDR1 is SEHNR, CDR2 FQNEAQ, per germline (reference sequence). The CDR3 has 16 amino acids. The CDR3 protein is CASSLGGVSGAYEQYF. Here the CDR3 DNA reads TGTGCCAGCAGCTTAGGAGGGGTTAGCGGAGCCTACGAGCAGTACTTC.

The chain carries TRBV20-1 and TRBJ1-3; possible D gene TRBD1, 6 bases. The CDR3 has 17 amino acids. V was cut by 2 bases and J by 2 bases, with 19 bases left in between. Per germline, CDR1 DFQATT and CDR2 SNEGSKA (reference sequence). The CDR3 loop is CSARKGVGRGAGNTIYF. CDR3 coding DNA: TGCAGTGCTAGAAAGGGGGTTGGGCGAGGGGCTGGAAACACCATATATTTT.

The CDR3 bases are TGCAGTGCTGGACAGGGGGCGAAGAAAGAAAAACTGTTTTTT. The encoded protein is CSAGQGAKKEKLFF. This chain links TRBV20-1 with TRBJ1-4; TRBD1 matches 11 bases. Per germline, CDR1 DFQATT and CDR2 SNEGSKA (reference sequence). V lost 5 bases, J lost 8 bases, and 7 bases stayed unmatched. This CDR3 region has 14 residues.

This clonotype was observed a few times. In DNA, the CDR3 is TGTGCCACCAGCAGCCTCACGCCGGGACAGAGTTACGAGCAGTACTTC. Protein sequence: CATSSLTPGQSYEQYF. The V and J genes are TRBV15 and TRBJ2-5, with 7 bases that match TRBD1. TRBJ2-7 explains the end of the DNA better; the J call may be wrong. The germline V gene has CDR1 LNHNV and CDR2 YYDKDF (reference sequence). This CDR3 has 16 residues.

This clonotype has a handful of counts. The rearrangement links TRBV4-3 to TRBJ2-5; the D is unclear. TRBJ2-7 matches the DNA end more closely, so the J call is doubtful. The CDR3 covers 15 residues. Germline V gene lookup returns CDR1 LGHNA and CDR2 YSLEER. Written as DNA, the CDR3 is TGCGCCAGCAGTCTCGAGTGGGGAACCCCCTACGAGCAGTACTTC. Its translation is CASSLEWGTPYEQYF.

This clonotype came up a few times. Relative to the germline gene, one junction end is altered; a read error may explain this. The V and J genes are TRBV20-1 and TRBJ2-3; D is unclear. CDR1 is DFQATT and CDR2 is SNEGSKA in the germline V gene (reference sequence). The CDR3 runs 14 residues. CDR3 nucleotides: TGTAGTGCTAGAGATCCCTCGCAGGCAGATACGCAGTATTTT. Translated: CSARDPSQADTQYF.

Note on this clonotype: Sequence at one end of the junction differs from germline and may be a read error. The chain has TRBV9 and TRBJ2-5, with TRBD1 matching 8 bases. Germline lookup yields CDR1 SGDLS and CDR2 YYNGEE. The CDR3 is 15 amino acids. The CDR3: CASSVVTGAQETQYF. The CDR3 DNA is TGTGCCAGCAGTGTAGTGACAGGGGCTCAAGAGACCCAGTACTTC. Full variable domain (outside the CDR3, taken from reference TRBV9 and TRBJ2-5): DSGVTQTPKHLITATGQRVTLRCSPRSGDLSVYWYQQSLDQGLQFLIQYYNGEERAKGNILERFSAQQFPDLHSELNLSSLELGDSALYFCASSVVTGAQETQYFGPGTRLLVL.

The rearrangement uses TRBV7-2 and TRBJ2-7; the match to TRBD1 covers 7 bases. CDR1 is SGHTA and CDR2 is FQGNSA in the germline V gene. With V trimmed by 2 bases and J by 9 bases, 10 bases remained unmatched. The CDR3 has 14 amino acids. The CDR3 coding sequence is TGTGCCAGCAGCTTAAAGGGCCAGGGGGTAGGGCAGTACTTC. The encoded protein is CASSLKGQGVGQYF.

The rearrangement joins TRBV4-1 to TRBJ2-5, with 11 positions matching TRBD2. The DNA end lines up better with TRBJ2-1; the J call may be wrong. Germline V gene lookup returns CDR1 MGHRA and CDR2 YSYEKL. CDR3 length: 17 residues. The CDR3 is CASSQEGLAEPEDEQFF. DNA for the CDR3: TGCGCCAGCAGCCAAGAGGGACTAGCGGAGCCCGAGGATGAGCAGTTCTTC.

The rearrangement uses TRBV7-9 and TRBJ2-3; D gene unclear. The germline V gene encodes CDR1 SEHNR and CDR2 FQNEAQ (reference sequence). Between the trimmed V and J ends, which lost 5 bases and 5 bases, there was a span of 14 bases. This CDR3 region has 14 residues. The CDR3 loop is CASSRTPVVDTQYF. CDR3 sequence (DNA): TGTGCCAGCAGCCGAACTCCCGTGGTAGATACGCAGTATTTT.

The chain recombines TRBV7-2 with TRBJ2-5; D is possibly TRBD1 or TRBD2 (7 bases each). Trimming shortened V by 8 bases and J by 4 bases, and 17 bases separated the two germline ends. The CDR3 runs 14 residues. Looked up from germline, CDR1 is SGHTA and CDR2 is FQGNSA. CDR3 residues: CASEFPGGVETQYF. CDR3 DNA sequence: TGTGCCAGCGAGTTCCCAGGGGGGGTAGAGACCCAGTACTTC. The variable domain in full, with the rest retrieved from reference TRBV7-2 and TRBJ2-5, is GAGVSQSPSNKVTEKGKDVELRCDPISGHTALYWYRQSLGQGLEFLIYFQGNSAPDKSGLPSDRFSAERTGGSVSTLTIQRTQQEDSAVYLCASEFPGGVETQYFGPGTRLLVL.

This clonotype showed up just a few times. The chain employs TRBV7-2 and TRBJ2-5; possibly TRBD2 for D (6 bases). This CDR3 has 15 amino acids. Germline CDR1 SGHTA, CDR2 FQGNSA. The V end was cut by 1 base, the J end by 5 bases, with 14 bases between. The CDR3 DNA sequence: TGTGCCAGCAGCTTAGGATCCGGGAGAAGGGAGACCCAGTACTTC. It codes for CASSLGSGRRETQYF. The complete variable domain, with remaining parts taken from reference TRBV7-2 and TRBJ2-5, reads GAGVSQSPSNKVTEKGKDVELRCDPISGHTALYWYRQSLGQGLEFLIYFQGNSAPDKSGLPSDRFSAERTGGSVSTLTIQRTQQEDSAVYLCASSLGSGRRETQYFGPGTRLLVL.